A selection of T cell receptor beta chains follows, all from one sample in a study of T cells in Graves' hyperthyroidism and ophthalmopathy. TCRdb independently ran MiXCR on the multiplex PCR reads; one entry per CDR3 protein. The table includes 400,000 or so distinct CDR3 sequences, over 12% detected once. The sample taken for sequencing was blood. The receptor source for this set is a man aged 50-59 years with Graves' ophthalmopathy. CDR3s include the opening cysteine and the closing phenylalanine or tryptophan. The order of the fields is J gene, D gene, V gene, CDR3 protein. The D gene is left open where the match is weak.

TRBJ2-2 NA TRBV7-9 CASSLGPADTGELFF
TRBJ2-1 TRBD2 TRBV7-8 CASSLPSGTSYNEQFF
TRBJ2-1 TRBD2 TRBV5-1 CASSWTSGRNNEQFF
TRBJ2-7 NA TRBV28 CASSFILRDPSSYEQYF
TRBJ2-4 TRBD1 TRBV5-4 CASSTGQGLAKNIQYF
TRBJ1-2 NA TRBV29-1 CSVEDRKAGFYTF
TRBJ2-1 NA TRBV12-5 CASGGRDEQFF
TRBJ2-1 TRBD2 TRBV3-1 CASSQVSGSLGEQFF
TRBJ1-5 NA TRBV5-1 CASSLEGRENQPQHF
TRBJ1-6 NA TRBV27 CASSDFGSSPLHF
TRBJ2-3 TRBD2 TRBV30 CAWSAGLAEIGVSTDTQYF
TRBJ2-7 NA TRBV20-1 CSARDLETGLYEQYF
TRBJ2-5 TRBD2 TRBV3-1 CASSFGTSEETQYF
TRBJ2-7 NA TRBV5-1 CASSLAGQFYEQYF
TRBJ2-3 TRBD1 TRBV5-6 CASSLFSSGQANPRVDTQYF
TRBJ2-2 NA TRBV3-1 CASSQGVISRGGELFF
TRBJ2-1 TRBD1 TRBV7-3 CASSPGTGVYNEQFF
TRBJ2-1 NA TRBV11-3 CASSTRTSRDEQFF
TRBJ1-2 NA TRBV12-3/TRBV12-4 CASSLWGGYTF
TRBJ2-3 NA TRBV7-8 CASSSDPRNTDTQYF
TRBJ2-1 TRBD2 TRBV5-1 CASRPGLAEVGKQFF
TRBJ2-4 NA TRBV28 CASSFRGTPRCIQYF
TRBJ2-1 TRBD2 TRBV11-2 CASSLKGRLAVYNEQFF
TRBJ2-7 NA TRBV7-9 CASSSQSAYEQYF
TRBJ1-1 NA TRBV12-3/TRBV12-4 CASTTAQAVEAFF